This passage covers 21 T cell receptor beta chains from one sample sequenced in a study of shared clonotypes between healthy human individuals. This table comes from immunoSEQ multiplex PCR, and its TCRdb copy is limited to in-frame clones, with some not included. The data show around 2.1 million clones, 90% to 97% seen once. Input material: naive CD4+ T cells sorted from blood. This sample's subset: CD45RA+ positively selected. These receptors were taken from a man aged 18 to 30 in good health.

The CDR3 region is CASSYLAGSTYNEQFF. CDR3 DNA sequence: TGTGCCAGCAGTTACCTCGCAGGGAGCACCTACAATGAGCAGTTCTTC. The chain joins TRBV6-6 to TRBJ2-1, with D possibly called TRBD1 or TRBD2 (5 bases each). V was cut by 2 bases and J by 2 bases, with 13 bases left in between. CDR1 and CDR2 from the germline V gene are MNHNY and SVGAGI (reference sequence). This CDR3 comprises 16 residues.

V usage is TRBV7-9 and J usage is TRBJ1-4; 8 bases are a match to TRBD1. CDR3 length equals 15 residues. V dropped 5 bases and J dropped 7; count of bases not matched to a gene: 9. Germline V gene sequence: CDR1 SEHNR, CDR2 FQNEAQ (reference sequence). The CDR3 here is CASSLTGGGSEKLFF. The CDR3 nucleotides read TGTGCCAGCAGCCTTACAGGGGGAGGGAGTGAAAAACTGTTTTTT.

A note on this clone: Other nucleotide sequences in the sample specify the same CDR3. The J gene is TRBJ1-3, the V gene TRBV9; D possibly corresponds to TRBD1 (5 bases). Between the trimmed V and J ends, which lost 5 bases and 0 bases, there was a span of 9 bases. The CDR3 runs 14 residues. The germline CDR1 and CDR2 sequences are SGDLS and YYNGEE. CDR3 DNA: TGTGCCAGCAGTGTACAGGACTCTGGAAACACCATATATTTT. Protein sequence: CASSVQDSGNTIYF.

This clone showed up just once. The V gene is TRBV4-1, the J gene TRBJ1-3; 9 nucleotides agree with TRBD1. The CDR3 is 16 amino acids. Germline V gene data show CDR1 as MGHRA and CDR2 as YSYEKL. J was trimmed by 4 bases and V by 2 bases; bases with no gene match: 6. CDR3 in DNA: TGCGCCAGCAGCCAACCGGGGACAGGGAGAGGAAACACCATATATTTT. Its translation is CASSQPGTGRGNTIYF.

Here the CDR3 DNA reads TGCGCCAGCAGCTGGCTAGCGGGGACCGCGAACACCGGGGAGCTGTTTTTT. Its translation: CASSWLAGTANTGELFF. The rearrangement uses TRBV5-1 and TRBJ2-2, with TRBD2 identical over 9 bases. Germline CDR1 and CDR2: SGHRS and YFSETQ. CDR3 length: 17 residues. The J segment lost 0 bases and the V segment lost 3 bases, leaving 6 bases of the junction unmatched.

The rearrangement uses TRBV6-5 and TRBJ1-2; 8 positions agree with TRBD1. Per the germline V gene, CDR1 is MNHEY and CDR2 is SVGAGI. CDR3 size: 13 residues. V dropped 7 bases and J dropped 9; count of bases not matched to a gene: 10. CDR3 sequence reads: CASNYGGQDRYTF. In DNA form, the CDR3 reads TGTGCCAGCAACTATGGGGGACAGGATCGCTACACCTTC.

The J gene is TRBJ1-5, the V gene TRBV10-1; D is perhaps TRBD1 (6 bases). This CDR3 has 13 amino acids. The V end lost 4 bases, the J end lost 9 bases, and 13 bases lay between the germline ends. Germline V CDR1 and CDR2: WNHNN, SYGVQD (reference sequence). CDR3 loop: CASSGTVGGPQHF. The CDR3 region has the DNA TGCGCCAGCAGTGGTACCGTAGGGGGGCCCCAGCATTTT.

This chain's CDR3 is CAWSSSPDTQAYEQYF. CDR3 nucleotides: TGTGCCTGGAGTAGTTCCCCCGACACCCAAGCGTACGAGCAGTACTTC. This rearrangement joins TRBV30 to TRBJ2-7; no clear D gene. In germline, CDR1 is GTSNPN, CDR2 SVGIG (reference sequence). The CDR3 is 16 amino acids. The V end was cut by 2 bases, the J end by 4 bases, with 21 bases between.

The V call is TRBV7-8, the J call TRBJ2-5; 12 bases fit TRBD2. J gave up 2 bases and V 5 bases, and 3 bases lay outside the gene matches. The length of the CDR3 is 15 residues. Germline CDR1 and CDR2: SGHVS and FQNEAQ. In DNA, the CDR3 is TGTGCCAGCAGCACGGGACTAGCGGGTCAAGAGACCCAGTACTTC. Protein sequence: CASSTGLAGQETQYF.

This clone showed up just once. The chain recombines TRBV4-3 with TRBJ1-6, with TRBD1 matching over 9 bases. Losses at the gene ends were 5 bases for V and 1 base for J; bases not matched to a gene: 9. The CDR3 runs 18 residues. Looked up from germline, CDR1 is LGHNA and CDR2 is YSLEER. This CDR3 reads CASSAVPQGASYNSPLHF. Here the CDR3 DNA reads TGCGCCAGCAGCGCGGTACCACAGGGGGCATCCTATAATTCACCCCTCCACTTT.

The chain combines TRBV11-2 with TRBJ2-1; tentatively, D is TRBD1 (6 bases). The CDR3 spans 13 residues. Germline V gives CDR1 SGHAT, CDR2 FQNNGV. The ends were cut back, 4 bases at V and 5 bases at J, with 9 bases in the middle. The CDR3 reads CASSYRVNNEQFF. The CDR3 nucleotides are TGTGCCAGCAGCTACAGGGTTAACAATGAGCAGTTCTTC.

The chain uses TRBV29-1 and TRBJ2-7; the match to TRBD1 covers 9 bases. After removal of 2 bases from V and 7 bases from J, the junction contained 6 bases not matched to a gene. The CDR3 loop spans 13 amino acids. The germline CDR1 and CDR2 sequences are SQVTM and ANQGSEA. The CDR3 region is CSVERQGVGEQYF. CDR3 sequence (DNA): TGCAGCGTTGAAAGACAGGGGGTGGGTGAGCAGTACTTC.

The chain recombines TRBV11-2 with TRBJ2-7; TRBD1 might be the D (5 bases). The germline V gene encodes CDR1 SGHAT and CDR2 FQNNGV. Trimming stripped 5 bases from V and 0 bases from J, with 14 bases between. The CDR3 is 15 residues long. Written as DNA, the CDR3 is TGTGCCAGCAGCCCAAGACAGTCTCCCTCCTACGAGCAGTACTTC. This gives the protein CASSPRQSPSYEQYF. The whole variable domain, filled in from reference TRBV11-2 and TRBJ2-7, reads EAGVAQSPRYKIIEKRQSVAFWCNPISGHATLYWYQQILGQGPKLLIQFQNNGVVDDSQLPKDRFSAERLKGVDSTLKIQPAKLEDSAVYLCASSPRQSPSYEQYFGPGTRLTVT.

The chain combines TRBV2 with TRBJ1-4; 11 nucleotides line up with TRBD1. CDR3 length: 13 amino acids. V was clipped by 6 bases and J by 7 bases; unmatched bases: 1. Germline V gene lookup returns CDR1 SNHLY and CDR2 FYNNEI. DNA for the CDR3: TGTGCCAGCAGCGGGACAGGGGGTGAAAAACTGTTTTTT. It codes for CASSGTGGEKLFF.

J is TRBJ2-7 and V is TRBV7-2; possible D gene TRBD1, 5 bases. The V end lost 5 bases, the J end lost 2 bases, and 13 bases lay between the germline ends. The CDR3 runs 14 residues. Germline-derived CDR1 and CDR2 are SGHTA and FQGNSA. The chain's CDR3 is CASSPDRAAYEQYF. DNA of the CDR3: TGTGCCAGCAGCCCCGACAGAGCCGCCTACGAGCAGTACTTC.

This sequence joins TRBV30 and TRBJ2-2; D is perhaps TRBD1 (5 bases). The CDR3 has 15 amino acids. Per germline, CDR1 GTSNPN and CDR2 SVGIG (reference sequence). V shed 2 bases and J shed 5 bases, with 15 bases lying between them. The DNA for the CDR3 is TGTGCCTGGAGTCCCTGGGCAGGGCGGACCGGGGAGCTGTTTTTT. Translation: CAWSPWAGRTGELFF.

As for this clone: Other DNA sequences from this sample encode an identical CDR3 as well. This chain joins TRBV9 and TRBJ2-2, with 8 positions matching TRBD1. The CDR3 has 16 residues. The V and J ends lost 2 bases and 0 bases, in that order; junction bases with no gene match: 3. The germline V gene encodes CDR1 SGDLS and CDR2 YYNGEE. This chain's CDR3 is CASSVAGGANTGELFF. CDR3 sequence (DNA): TGTGCCAGCAGCGTCGCAGGGGGCGCGAACACCGGGGAGCTGTTTTTT.

On this clone: Other DNA sequences from this sample encode an identical CDR3 as well. The chain couples TRBV7-9 to TRBJ2-6, with TRBD1 matching 7 bases. Trimming at V came to 5 bases and at J to 0 bases, leaving 1 base not matched to a gene. This CDR3 contains 15 residues. In germline, CDR1 is SEHNR, CDR2 FQNEAQ (reference sequence). In nucleotides, the CDR3 is TGTGCCAGCAGCCGGGACAGCTCTGGGGCCAACGTCCTGACTTTC. It yields the protein CASSRDSSGANVLTF. The full variable domain, completed using reference TRBV7-9 and TRBJ2-6, is DTGVSQNPRHKITKRGQNVTFRCDPISEHNRLYWYRQTLGQGPEFLTYFQNEAQLEKSRLLSDRFSAERPKGSFSTLEIQRTEQGDSAMYLCASSRDSSGANVLTFGAGSRLTVL.

The V call is TRBV6-1, the J call TRBJ1-5; unclear D gene. There are 13 residues in the CDR3. With 4 bases removed from V and 2 bases from J, the gap between germline ends came to 6 bases. Germline-derived CDR1 and CDR2 are MNHNS and SASEGT. The CDR3 DNA sequence: TGTGCCAGCAGTGGTCTGGGCAATCAGCCCCAGCATTTT. It specifies CASSGLGNQPQHF.

The chain has TRBV29-1 and TRBJ2-3, with D hard to call. Trimming stripped 2 bases from V and 0 bases from J, with 9 bases between. Germline CDR1 and CDR2: SQVTM and ANQGSEA. The CDR3 consists of 14 residues. CDR3 bases: TGCAGCGTTGAATTCCGGTTAAGCACAGATACGCAGTATTTT. Protein: CSVEFRLSTDTQYF.

The rearrangement joins TRBV4-1 to TRBJ1-2; 7 nucleotides match TRBD1. The CDR3 is 14 amino acids. The germline CDR1 and CDR2 sequences are MGHRA and YSYEKL. V shed 4 bases, J shed 5 bases, and the junction held 7 bases outside the gene matches. The chain's CDR3 is CASSPGTALYGYTF. Written as DNA, the CDR3 is TGCGCCAGCAGCCCCGGGACAGCCCTTTATGGCTACACCTTC.